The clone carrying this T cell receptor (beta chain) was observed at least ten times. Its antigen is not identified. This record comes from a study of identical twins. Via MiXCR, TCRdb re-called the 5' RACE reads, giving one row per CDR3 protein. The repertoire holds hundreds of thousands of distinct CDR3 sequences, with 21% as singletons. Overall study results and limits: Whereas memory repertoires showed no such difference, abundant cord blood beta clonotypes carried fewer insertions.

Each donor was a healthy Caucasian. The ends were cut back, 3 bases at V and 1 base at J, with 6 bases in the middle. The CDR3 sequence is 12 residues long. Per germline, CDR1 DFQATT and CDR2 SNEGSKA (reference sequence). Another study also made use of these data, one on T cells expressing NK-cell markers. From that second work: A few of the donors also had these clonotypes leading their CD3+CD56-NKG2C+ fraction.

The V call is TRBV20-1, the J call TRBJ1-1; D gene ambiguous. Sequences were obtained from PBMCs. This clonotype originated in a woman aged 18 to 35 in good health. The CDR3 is CSARVGNTEAFF. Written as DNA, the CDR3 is TGCAGTGCTAGGGTGGGGAACACTGAAGCTTTCTTT.